The entry below describes one TCR beta chain. The target of this receptor is not known. Per-base qualities were not stored, and no clone one base away is much larger. This specimen belongs to a study of blood T cell repertoires in COVID-19 (dated by TCRdb to 2019 to 2021). About the investigation overall: The collaborator samples originated in the United States, Italy and Spain and spanned the acute and convalescent phases of COVID-19. Samples were obtained from the ongoing ImmuneRACE study (first 160 participants) and from some 1,200 subjects provided by 6 global collaborators. The material from the prospective study consisted of cDNA or gDNA derived from T cells, B-cell-depleted T cells, or PBMCs. Where available, HLA class I and class II types were obtained from metadata supplied by the sample provider rather than from assay-based typing. A freely available public database, intended as a resource for researchers studying the immune response to SARS-CoV-2, is where the repertoires were released. A de-identified subject ID, COVID-19 status, age in years and sex were almost always included in the sample metadata. Subjects who had been exposed to COVID-19, were actively infected with it, or had recovered from it provided the deeply sampled blood TCRbeta repertoires that made up the dataset.

TCRbeta CDR3 regions were amplified from genomic DNA using the immunoSEQ Assay, a bias-controlled multiplex PCR. As for how the authors treated the data: Nucleated cell counts per sample were estimated from amplification of reference gene primers within the assay. Sequence reads were collapsed and filtered to measure the absolute abundance of every unique TCRbeta CDR3 rearrangement. For each sample, productive Simpson clonality was calculated as the square root of Simpson's diversity index over productive rearrangements. TCRdb mirrors the immuneACCESS table, restricted to in-frame sequences. Some clones are absent from its copies; in checked studies, under half trace to an unresolved V gene, and the reason for the others is unknown. V and J calls and clone size are copied from that table; D and trimming were computed from the DNA. For this sample there are approximately 120,000 clones; roughly 80% appear just once. The ten largest clones take up 15% to 20% of the sample.

Participants in the prospective study were enrolled through a virtual design, were aged about 18 to 100 years, and lived in approximately 25 United States geographic areas. In the prospective study, cohorts were assigned on the basis of participant-reported clinical history obtained from a screening survey and a study questionnaire. Recovered participants in ImmuneRACE Cohort 3 were defined as having two consecutive negative NP/OP PCR tests, clearance from a healthcare professional, or resolution of symptoms. Mobile phlebotomists in the prospective study collected whole blood, serum and a nasopharyngeal or oropharyngeal swab from every participant. Prospective study participants could optionally give additional blood draws and questionnaires over a 2-month period. Before DNA extraction, blood samples from the prospective study were shipped at room temperature or frozen. From the cysteine through the phenylalanine, the CDR3 covers 13 amino acids. Solely the CDR3 DNA is kept, with 39 bases framed from the first base. CDR1 GTSNPN and CDR2 SVGIG are derived from the germline V gene (reference sequence). V was cut back by 3 bases and J by 0 bases, leaving a gap of 9 bases between them.

The paper as a whole reports these results and caveats: Clinical and demographic metadata were provided uncurated, with the amount varying by source and participant.

The receptor was isolated from a man aged 25-45 years who had recovered from COVID-19. In this chain, TRBV30 is recombined with TRBJ2-7; matching of 5 bases hints at TRBD2 as the D gene. Sequencing was performed on PBMCs or T cells enriched from blood (not recorded which). The nucleotide sequence reads as follows: TGTGCCTGGAGGCGAGGGAGCTCCTACGAGCAGTACTTC. It codes for CAWRRGSSYEQYF. Reference TRBV30 and TRBJ2-7 genes cover what lies past the CDR3, so the full variable domain is SQTIHQWPATLVQPVGSPLSLECTVEGTSNPNLYWYRQAAGRGLQLLFYSVGIGQISSEVPQNLSASRPQDRQFILSSKKLLLSDSGFYLCAWRRGSSYEQYFGPGTRLTVT.